What follows are 23 T cell receptor beta chains derived from one specimen sequenced in a study of beta chain features in type 1 diabetes. The sequenced template was cDNA made from the entire isolated RNA. Produced via immunoSEQ multiplex PCR; TCRdb's table is partial and in-frame only. Seen here are about 360,000 clones, approximately 12% observed once, and the top ten hold approximately 0.015%. The sample comprised naive CD4+ T cells from blood. These receptors came from a man aged 18 to 29 in good health.

In this sample, this clone turned up a few times. The chain employs TRBV7-9 and TRBJ2-1; 9 bases map to TRBD1. CDR1 is SEHNR and CDR2 is FQNEAQ in the germline V gene (reference sequence). The CDR3 totals 16 residues. The ends lost 4 bases at V and 8 bases at J; junction bases unmatched: 12. The CDR3 spells CASSSPGQGTFYEQFF. For the CDR3, the DNA is TGTGCCAGCAGCTCACCGGGACAGGGAACGTTCTATGAGCAGTTCTTC.

This clone turned up a few times. The chain combines TRBV19 with TRBJ2-7, with TRBD1 as a possible D gene (6 bases). The CDR3 loop spans 14 amino acids. V shed 8 bases and J shed 2 bases, with 16 bases lying between them. Germline V gives CDR1 LNHDA, CDR2 SQIVND (reference sequence). The CDR3 loop is CASGRDTTAYEQYF. The CDR3 bases are TGTGCCAGTGGACGGGACACCACGGCCTACGAGCAGTACTTC.

Concerning this clone itself: Other DNA sequences in the sample encode the same CDR3. The rearrangement joins TRBV5-1 to TRBJ2-7, with TRBD2 as a possible D gene (5 bases). CDR3 length: 12 amino acids. Germline CDR1 is SGHRS and CDR2 is YFSETQ. Trimming took 4 bases from V and 4 from J, leaving 9 bases between them. As DNA, the CDR3 is TGCGCCAGCAGCCAGACGGGGTACGAGCAGTACTTC. Translation: CASSQTGYEQYF.

This clone was observed a few times. J is TRBJ1-1 and V is TRBV29-1; D not certain. V was cut by 4 bases and J by 7 bases, with 7 bases left in between. CDR1 and CDR2 (germline): SQVTM, ANQGSEA. The CDR3 consists of 10 residues. CDR3 DNA sequence: TGCAGCGTTGGGTCGGTTGAAGCTTTCTTT. Translating gives CSVGSVEAFF.

This clone has only a few counts. The chain carries TRBV7-6 and TRBJ1-6; 9 positions match TRBD1. From germline, CDR1 is SGHVS and CDR2 FNYEAQ. The V and J ends lost 5 bases and 7 bases, in that order; junction bases with no gene match: 3. The CDR3 sequence is 14 residues long. The CDR3 sequence is CASSLGTGNSPLHF. In nucleotides, the CDR3 is TGTGCCAGCAGCCTCGGGACAGGGAATTCACCCCTCCACTTT. Using reference TRBV7-6 and TRBJ1-6 for the parts outside the CDR3, the full variable domain is GAGVSQSPRYKVTKRGQDVALRCDPISGHVSLYWYRQALGQGPEFLTYFNYEAQQDKSGLPNDRFSAERPEGSISTLTIQRTEQRDSAMYRCASSLGTGNSPLHFGNGTRLTVT.

Only one count was recorded for this clone. The rearrangement links TRBV19 to TRBJ2-3, with D maybe TRBD1 (6 bases). Germline values: CDR1 LNHDA, CDR2 SQIVND (reference sequence). V was clipped by 5 bases and J by 1 base, with 10 bases between them. The CDR3 runs to 14 residues. The CDR3 sequence: CASSLRQGTDTQYF. Here the CDR3 DNA reads TGTGCCAGTAGTCTCCGACAGGGCACAGATACGCAGTATTTT.

Only a few counts were recorded for this clone. J is TRBJ1-1 and V is TRBV5-1; tentatively, D is TRBD1 (6 bases). This CDR3 is built from 15 residues. V dropped 0 bases and J dropped 5 bases, with 14 bases sitting between them. Germline V gives CDR1 SGHRS, CDR2 YFSETQ. The CDR3: CASSLGDTAKTEAFF. CDR3 nucleotide sequence: TGCGCCAGCAGCTTGGGGGACACTGCGAAGACTGAAGCTTTCTTT. The entire variable domain, with the rest obtained from reference TRBV5-1 and TRBJ1-1, is as follows: KAGVTQTPRYLIKTRGQQVTLSCSPISGHRSVSWYQQTPGQGLQFLFEYFSETQRNKGNFPGRFSGRQFSNSRSEMNVSTLELGDSALYLCASSLGDTAKTEAFFGQGTRLTVV.

This chain joins TRBV29-1 and TRBJ1-1, with TRBD1 as a possible D gene (6 bases). Germline-derived CDR1 and CDR2 are SQVTM and ANQGSEA. The CDR3 length is 14 residues. V lost 2 bases and J lost 5, with 15 bases in between. The CDR3 bases are TGCAGCGTTGAAAGGGGGGGTCGAGGGACTGAAGCTTTCTTT. It encodes CSVERGGRGTEAFF.

The sample holds a few counts of this clone. The V call is TRBV18, the J call TRBJ2-3, with 8 bases lining up with TRBD2. V trimming: 3 bases; J trimming: 0 bases; junction bases outside the gene matches: 8. The CDR3 is 17 amino acids. Looked up from germline, CDR1 is KGHSH and CDR2 is LQKENI. The CDR3 DNA is TGTGCCAGCTCACCGTTCGCCTTAGCGGGGAGCACAGATACGCAGTATTTT. It codes for CASSPFALAGSTDTQYF.

The genes are TRBV4-2 and TRBJ1-1, with D possibly being TRBD1 (6 bases). Germline lookup yields CDR1 LGHNA and CDR2 YNFKEQ. This CDR3 region has 15 residues. Trimming left V 4 bases short and J 0 bases short, with 12 bases between. CDR3 DNA: TGTGCCAGCAGCCCCCGGACAGCTATGAACACTGAAGCTTTCTTT. This encodes CASSPRTAMNTEAFF.

J is TRBJ2-5 and V is TRBV7-2, with a possible D match to TRBD1 (6 bases). Germline V gene lookup returns CDR1 SGHTA and CDR2 FQGNSA. V was pared by 1 base and J by 5 bases, with 11 bases between. The CDR3 spans 14 residues. The CDR3 spells CASSLEVGAETQYF. As DNA, the CDR3 is TGTGCCAGCAGCTTAGAGGTGGGGGCGGAGACCCAGTACTTC.

The chain carries TRBV29-1 and TRBJ1-1; 7 nucleotides match TRBD1. With V trimmed by 4 bases and J by 7 bases, 9 bases remained unmatched. Looked up from germline, CDR1 is SQVTM and CDR2 is ANQGSEA. The CDR3 is made up of 13 amino acids. DNA of the CDR3: TGCAGCGTTGTACCCAAGAGACAGGGTGAAGCTTTCTTT. Protein product: CSVVPKRQGEAFF. The whole variable domain, remainder taken from reference TRBV29-1 and TRBJ1-1, is SAVISQKPSRDICQRGTSLTIQCQVDSQVTMMFWYRQQPGQSLTLIATANQGSEATYESGFVIDKFPISRPNLTFSTLTVSNMSPEDSSIYLCSVVPKRQGEAFFGQGTRLTVV.

This clone was detected only a few times. The chain joins TRBV7-2 to TRBJ2-5; 8 bases match TRBD1. The CDR3 is 15 amino acids. Germline V lookup: CDR1 SGHTA, CDR2 FQGNSA. Germline trimming cut 5 bases from V and 5 bases from J; bases unmatched to any gene: 10. Written as DNA, the CDR3 is TGTGCCAGCAGCCCTCAGGGGGCCCGGCGGGAGACCCAGTACTTC. Protein: CASSPQGARRETQYF. The full variable domain, with the rest looked up from reference TRBV7-2 and TRBJ2-5, is GAGVSQSPSNKVTEKGKDVELRCDPISGHTALYWYRQSLGQGLEFLIYFQGNSAPDKSGLPSDRFSAERTGGSVSTLTIQRTQQEDSAVYLCASSPQGARRETQYFGPGTRLLVL.

The chain employs TRBV28 and TRBJ2-3, with 8 bases that match TRBD2. Germline V gene lookup returns CDR1 MDHEN and CDR2 SYDVKM. The CDR3 contains 16 residues. Unmatched junction bases numbered 8, after V lost 4 bases and J lost 2 bases. CDR3 sequence reads: CASSSSTAGVTDTQYF. For the CDR3, the DNA is TGTGCCAGCAGTTCGTCGACAGCGGGAGTCACAGATACGCAGTATTTT.

The gene calls are TRBV19 and TRBJ1-4; D remains ambiguous. V was shortened by 5 bases and J by 4 bases, with 8 bases between the two germline ends. Germline CDR1 and CDR2: LNHDA and SQIVND (reference sequence). The CDR3 runs to 13 residues. CDR3 protein: CASSARDNEKLFF. The CDR3 DNA sequence: TGTGCCAGTAGTGCCCGCGATAATGAAAAACTGTTTTTT.

There are a few counts of this clone. This chain connects TRBV2 to TRBJ2-7; TRBD1 matches at 8 bases. CDR3 length equals 15 residues. With V trimmed by 11 bases and J by 2 bases, 14 bases remained unmatched. Germline values: CDR1 SNHLY, CDR2 FYNNEI. The CDR3 loop is CARTKDRASTYEQYF. In nucleotides, the CDR3 is TGTGCCCGAACCAAGGACAGGGCGTCTACCTACGAGCAGTACTTC.

This chain uses TRBV2 with TRBJ2-1, with D unclear. The ends were cut back, 4 bases at V and 3 bases at J, with 10 bases in the middle. This CDR3 is built from 14 residues. Germline-derived CDR1 and CDR2 are SNHLY and FYNNEI. As DNA, the CDR3 is TGTGCCAGCAGTGTTATGGGCAACTACAATGAGCAGTTCTTC. Amino acid sequence: CASSVMGNYNEQFF.

The gene calls are TRBV9 and TRBJ2-2; no clear D gene. V was trimmed by 4 bases and J by 1 base, leaving 14 bases between them. CDR1 and CDR2 (germline): SGDLS, YYNGEE. CDR3 length: 16 residues. CDR3 DNA sequence: TGTGCCAGCAGCCCTATCGGAGTGAGGAACACCGGGGAGCTGTTTTTT. This translates into CASSPIGVRNTGELFF.

J is TRBJ1-5 and V is TRBV6-5; 8 bases line up with TRBD1. This CDR3 is 15 amino acids long. The V segment lost 5 bases and the J segment 7 bases; nucleotides outside the gene matches: 10. CDR1 is MNHEY and CDR2 is SVGAGI in the germline V gene. The DNA of the CDR3 is TGTGCCAGCAGTAAGGACAGGGAAGGGTACCAGCCCCAGCATTTT. This gives the protein CASSKDREGYQPQHF.

The chain links TRBV28 to TRBJ2-5; D remains unclear. Deletions cut 6 bases from V and 6 bases from J, with 8 bases between. From germline, CDR1 is MDHEN and CDR2 SYDVKM. The CDR3 runs 11 residues. CDR3 DNA sequence: TGTGCCAGCAGCGTCCCCCAGACCCAGTACTTC. This encodes CASSVPQTQYF.

Only a few counts were recorded for this clone. This chain joins TRBV27 and TRBJ1-6; 9 bases are shared with TRBD1. The germline V gene encodes CDR1 MNHEY and CDR2 SMNVEV (reference sequence). The CDR3 runs to 14 residues. With V trimmed by 4 bases and J by 10 bases, 5 bases remained unmatched. CDR3 residues: CASSSGQGRSPLHF. CDR3 coding DNA: TGTGCCAGCAGTTCGGGACAGGGAAGATCACCCCTCCACTTT.

This chain connects TRBV2 to TRBJ2-5; D unclear. The CDR3 extends over 14 amino acids. The V end lost 11 bases, the J end lost 2 bases, and 18 bases lay between the germline ends. The germline gives CDR1 SNHLY, CDR2 FYNNEI. CDR3 sequence: CAVRTRSDQETQYF. The CDR3 DNA sequence: TGTGCCGTCCGAACAAGATCCGATCAAGAGACCCAGTACTTC.

This clone was counted a few times. The V gene is TRBV13, the J gene TRBJ1-2, with no clear D. V was clipped by 0 bases and J by 4 bases, with 12 bases between them. Germline CDR1 is PRHDT and CDR2 is FYEKMQ (reference sequence). The CDR3 has 15 amino acids. The CDR3 reads CASSLGQTEGYGYTF. In DNA, the CDR3 is TGTGCCAGCAGCTTAGGGCAGACCGAGGGCTATGGCTACACCTTC. Combining the CDR3 with reference TRBV13 and TRBJ1-2 gives the whole variable domain AAGVIQSPRHLIKEKRETATLKCYPIPRHDTVYWYQQGPGQDPQFLISFYEKMQSDKGSIPDRFSAQQFSDYHSELNMSSLELGDSALYFCASSLGQTEGYGYTFGSGTRLTVV.